These 27 T cell receptor beta chains share one sample of origin, sequenced in a study of T-cell reconstitution after alpha-beta-depleted transplantation in children. Preparation of the TCRbeta library involved a method that used unique molecular identifiers. One entry per CDR3 protein, called by TCRdb with MiXCR from the PCR reads. Of 350,000 to 450,000 distinct CDR3 sequences in the sample, about a fifth were seen once. The source was PBMCs from the stem cell graft donor, collected from the stem cell graft. These receptors were taken from a human donor who donated a stem cell graft to a child with acute myeloid leukemia.

This clonotype was seen at least ten times. Written as DNA, the CDR3 is TGTGCCAGCAGCTTAGGAGGGCGCCTGCGGTTCTTC. It yields the protein CASSLGGRLRFF. The chain recombines TRBV11-2 with TRBJ2-1; D perhaps matches TRBD2 (5 bases). Germline V gene sequence: CDR1 SGHAT, CDR2 FQNNGV. This CDR3 has 12 amino acids. V was trimmed by 1 base and J by 15 bases, leaving 13 bases between them.

The J gene is TRBJ1-1, the V gene TRBV20-1; maybe TRBD1 (6 bases). The CDR3 covers 13 residues. The germline V and J ends were trimmed by 5 bases and 4 bases, with 14 bases remaining between them. CDR1 DFQATT and CDR2 SNEGSKA come from the germline V gene (reference sequence). The CDR3 reads CSASRLGGTEAFF. The CDR3 coding sequence is TGCAGTGCTTCTCGTCTAGGGGGCACTGAAGCTTTCTTT.

This clonotype appeared many times. This chain links TRBV12-3 or TRBV12-4 with TRBJ2-7; D uncertain. The CDR3 covers 13 residues. V was pared by 3 bases and J by 2 bases, with 8 bases between. The CDR3 nucleotides are TGTGCCAGCAGTTTCGACCCTGCCTACGAGCAGTACTTC. The encoded protein is CASSFDPAYEQYF.

CDR3 coding DNA: TGTGCCAGCTCACCACCAGGGGGCAGTTATGGGCAGTTCTTC. Protein product: CASSPPGGSYGQFF. V and J are TRBV18 and TRBJ2-1, with TRBD1 matching over 7 bases. This CDR3 has 14 amino acids. J lost 12 bases, V lost 0 bases, and 8 bases had no gene match. Germline lookup yields CDR1 KGHSH and CDR2 LQKENI.

This clonotype has at least ten counts. This chain links TRBV29-1 with TRBJ2-1; 13 nucleotides line up with TRBD2. The CDR3 is 17 residues long. Germline V gene lookup returns CDR1 SQVTM and CDR2 ANQGSEA. V shed 4 bases, J shed 1 base, and the junction held 7 bases outside the gene matches. The chain's CDR3 is CSVALAGGARSYNEQFF. CDR3 bases: TGCAGCGTTGCACTAGCGGGAGGGGCGCGATCCTACAATGAGCAGTTCTTC.

The sample holds a few counts of this clonotype. The chain couples TRBV27 to TRBJ2-6, with D possibly TRBD2 on 5 matching bases. CDR3 length: 15 amino acids. V lost 6 bases, J lost 4 bases, and 13 bases lay in between. The germline V gene encodes CDR1 MNHEY and CDR2 SMNVEV (reference sequence). The DNA for the CDR3 is TGTGCCAGCAGCGGGATACGGATGGGGGCCAACGTCCTGACTTTC. This sequence encodes CASSGIRMGANVLTF.

This clonotype was seen only a few times. This chain links TRBV4-3 with TRBJ2-7; a weak D match, TRBD2 (7 bases). V gave up 1 base and J gave up 0 bases, with 16 bases separating them. This CDR3 comprises 17 residues. Looked up from germline, CDR1 is LGHNA and CDR2 is YSLEER. For the CDR3, the DNA is TGCGCCAGCAGCCAAGTCATAAAGGGGGGGTCCTCCTACGAGCAGTACTTC. It yields the protein CASSQVIKGGSSYEQYF.

J is TRBJ2-5 and V is TRBV28; D might be TRBD2 (6 bases). With 5 bases removed from V and 2 bases from J, the gap between germline ends came to 15 bases. Germline V gene lookup returns CDR1 MDHEN and CDR2 SYDVKM. The CDR3 extends over 15 amino acids. CDR3 DNA sequence: TGTGCCAGCAGTGCCACCGGGACTTCACAAGAGACCCAGTACTTC. Encoded protein: CASSATGTSQETQYF.

This chain joins TRBV27 and TRBJ1-4, with 7 positions matching TRBD1. The CDR3 is 16 amino acids. With V trimmed by 3 bases and J by 3 bases, 7 bases remained unmatched. Germline CDR1 is MNHEY and CDR2 is SMNVEV (reference sequence). The CDR3 DNA reads TGTGCCAGCAGTTTCCGGATGACAGGGCCTAATGAAAAACTGTTTTTT. Protein: CASSFRMTGPNEKLFF.

At least ten counts were recorded for this clonotype. The genes are TRBV28 and TRBJ2-3; 7 positions match TRBD1. The CDR3 covers 15 residues. Germline loops: CDR1 MDHEN, CDR2 SYDVKM. V lost 5 bases, J lost 0 bases, and 5 bases stayed unmatched. CDR3 in amino acids: CASSMDRTSTDTQYF. CDR3 in DNA: TGTGCCAGCAGTATGGACAGGACAAGCACAGATACGCAGTATTTT.

This clonotype was recorded at least ten times. J is TRBJ2-5 and V is TRBV29-1; 7 nucleotides align to TRBD1. Germline V lookup: CDR1 SQVTM, CDR2 ANQGSEA. This CDR3 is built from 11 residues. The trim removed 8 bases at V and 4 bases at J, leaving 4 bases unmatched. The CDR3 is CSSAGGETQYF. CDR3 DNA sequence: TGCAGCAGCGCAGGGGGAGAGACCCAGTACTTC.

The V gene is TRBV20-1, the J gene TRBJ1-5, with 7 bases identical to TRBD1. Germline CDR1 reads DFQATT; CDR2 reads SNEGSKA (reference sequence). J gave up 4 bases and V 4 bases, and 4 bases lay outside the gene matches. This CDR3 has 13 residues. CDR3 in amino acids: CSATGQVNQPQHF. The DNA of the CDR3 is TGCAGTGCTACAGGACAGGTAAATCAGCCCCAGCATTTT.

This clonotype was observed a few times. V usage is TRBV7-2 and J usage is TRBJ2-3; the match to TRBD2 covers 11 bases. The CDR3 is made up of 14 amino acids. After removal of 6 bases from V and 7 bases from J, the junction contained 6 bases not matched to a gene. Per germline, CDR1 SGHTA and CDR2 FQGNSA. For the CDR3, the DNA is TGTGCCAGCAGGCAACTAGCGGGAGCGCATACGCAGTATTTT. Protein sequence: CASRQLAGAHTQYF.

This clonotype came up many times. The chain links TRBV29-1 to TRBJ2-7, with no clear D. V lost 2 bases and J lost 0, with 8 bases in between. The germline CDR1 and CDR2 sequences are SQVTM and ANQGSEA. The CDR3 loop spans 13 amino acids. This CDR3 is CSVELVSSYEQYF. As DNA, the CDR3 is TGCAGCGTTGAATTGGTAAGCTCCTACGAGCAGTACTTC.

This chain joins TRBV7-6 and TRBJ2-7; either TRBD1 or TRBD2 may supply D (5 bases each). The V and J ends lost 5 bases and 0 bases respectively, with 11 bases between them. There are 14 residues in the CDR3. Germline V gene data show CDR1 as SGHVS and CDR2 as FNYEAQ. The CDR3 DNA is TGTGCCAGCAGCCTCGGGGACGACTCCTACGAGCAGTACTTC. This sequence encodes CASSLGDDSYEQYF.

The chain combines TRBV20-1 with TRBJ1-3; D is perhaps TRBD1 (5 bases). The CDR3 runs to 16 residues. The V end was cut by 3 bases, the J end by 1 base, with 16 bases between. Germline lookup yields CDR1 DFQATT and CDR2 SNEGSKA (reference sequence). This CDR3 reads CSARSSRVGSGNTIYF. For the CDR3, the DNA is TGCAGTGCTAGGTCGTCCAGGGTTGGTTCTGGAAACACCATATATTTT.

V and J are TRBV2 and TRBJ2-7, with D unresolved. Trimming pared 11 bases from V and 0 bases from J, leaving 11 bases between. The germline gives CDR1 SNHLY, CDR2 FYNNEI. CDR3 length equals 12 residues. CDR3 protein: CAGAGFSYEQYF. The CDR3 DNA sequence: TGTGCCGGCGCCGGCTTCTCCTACGAGCAGTACTTC.

This chain connects TRBV5-1 to TRBJ1-2, with D perhaps matching TRBD1 (6 bases). V lost 0 bases and J 8 bases, leaving 14 bases between the germline ends. The CDR3 spans 14 residues. Germline loops: CDR1 SGHRS, CDR2 YFSETQ. CDR3 nucleotide sequence: TGCGCCAGCAGCTTGGACAGGGAAACAACCGGCTACACCTTC. Residues: CASSLDRETTGYTF.

In this sample, this clonotype turned up many times. The rearrangement uses TRBV20-1 and TRBJ2-7, with D perhaps matching TRBD2 (5 bases). Trimming pared 6 bases from V and 6 bases from J, leaving 21 bases between. Germline V gene data show CDR1 as DFQATT and CDR2 as SNEGSKA (reference sequence). This CDR3 contains 14 residues. The CDR3 loop is CSAILALPTFEQYF. In DNA, the CDR3 is TGCAGTGCCATCCTAGCCTTACCCACTTTCGAGCAGTACTTC.

The table lists this clonotype with a few counts. This chain uses TRBV20-1 with TRBJ2-3, with 10 positions matching TRBD2. This CDR3 contains 17 residues. Germline CDR1 reads DFQATT; CDR2 reads SNEGSKA (reference sequence). Trimming removed 1 base from V and 4 bases from J; junction bases left unmatched: 11. The CDR3 spells CSARGSGRADGADTQYF. For the CDR3, the DNA is TGCAGTGCTAGAGGGAGCGGGAGGGCCGATGGCGCAGATACGCAGTATTTT.

This clonotype has just a few counts. The chain combines TRBV7-9 with TRBJ2-3; no clear D gene. V was cut by 3 bases and J by 4 bases, with 5 bases left in between. Germline values: CDR1 SEHNR, CDR2 FQNEAQ (reference sequence). The CDR3 loop spans 12 amino acids. CDR3 coding DNA: TGTGCCAGCAGCTTCAACTCAGATACGCAGTATTTT. As protein: CASSFNSDTQYF.

This clonotype was detected ten times or more. The chain is built from TRBV4-3 and TRBJ2-7; a weak D match, TRBD1 (6 bases). Per the germline V gene, CDR1 is LGHNA and CDR2 is YSLEER. V was cut by 0 bases and J by 0 bases, with 12 bases left in between. The CDR3 runs to 16 residues. The CDR3 reads CASSQDAGQTSYEQYF. DNA of the CDR3: TGCGCCAGCAGCCAAGATGCCGGACAGACCTCCTACGAGCAGTACTTC.

In its sample, this clonotype was seen a few times. The chain couples TRBV7-8 to TRBJ1-5; tentatively, D is TRBD1 (6 bases). The V end was cut by 6 bases, the J end by 0 bases, with 18 bases between. CDR1 is SGHVS and CDR2 is FQNEAQ in the germline V gene. The CDR3 length is 17 residues. For the CDR3, the DNA is TGTGCCAGCAGTCCCTCCGGGACAAGGTATAGCAATCAGCCCCAGCATTTT. Protein: CASSPSGTRYSNQPQHF.

This chain connects TRBV5-5 to TRBJ2-3; TRBD2 aligns across 13 bases. The V gene end was trimmed by 2 bases and the J gene end by 5 bases; junction bases not matched to a gene: 5. Germline V gene sequence: CDR1 SGHKS, CDR2 YYEKEE (reference sequence). This CDR3 is 16 amino acids long. In nucleotides, the CDR3 is TGTGCCAGCAGCTTCGGACTAGCGGGAGTTGTAGATACGCAGTATTTT. It codes for CASSFGLAGVVDTQYF.

The CDR3, as DNA: TGCAGCGTTGAACTGGCCTGGAATCAGCCCCAGCATTTT. This gives the protein CSVELAWNQPQHF. The V call is TRBV29-1, the J call TRBJ1-5, with D unclear. Germline values: CDR1 SQVTM, CDR2 ANQGSEA. The CDR3 contains 13 residues. V was pared by 2 bases and J by 4 bases, with 9 bases between.

The rearrangement links TRBV20-1 to TRBJ2-2; TRBD1 is a possible D gene (5 bases). Trimming cost V 0 bases and J 6 bases, with 17 bases left between them. The CDR3 is 16 residues long. Per the germline V gene, CDR1 is DFQATT and CDR2 is SNEGSKA (reference sequence). DNA for the CDR3: TGCAGTGCTAGAGATGGGGTGAAGGGGTCTTCCGGGGAGCTGTTTTTT. Translating gives CSARDGVKGSSGELFF.

This clonotype was recorded a few times. This sequence joins TRBV12-3 or TRBV12-4 and TRBJ1-5; 8 positions agree with TRBD1. The CDR3 loop spans 20 amino acids. J lost 0 bases, V lost 3 bases, and 16 bases had no gene match. CDR3 amino acids: CASSLLSRGLIRYSNQPQHF. DNA of the CDR3: TGTGCCAGCAGTTTGCTGTCCAGGGGGCTCATCCGATATAGCAATCAGCCCCAGCATTTT.